Described below is a single TCR beta chain sequence and its context. This clone's antigen is unknown. Per-nucleotide qualities are absent, and no much larger clonotype sits a single base away. The immunoSEQ Assay, a bias-controlled multiplex PCR, was used to amplify TCRbeta CDR3 regions from genomic DNA. The study's processing was this. Nucleated cell counts per sample were estimated from amplification of reference gene primers within the assay. To quantify the absolute abundance of each unique TCRbeta CDR3 rearrangement, sequence reads were collapsed and filtered. For each sample, productive Simpson clonality was calculated as the square root of Simpson's diversity index over productive rearrangements. TCRdb retrieved this table from immuneACCESS and kept in-frame rearrangements only. Not all clones are present; in checked studies, unresolved V genes account for under half, and no reason is known for the remainder. The DNA gave D and trimming, while V, J and clone size come from that table. The sample table holds 120,000 or so clones, of which around 80% were seen once. Of the sample, about 6% falls within the top ten clones.

The data originate from a study of blood T cell repertoires in COVID-19 (dated by TCRdb to 2020 to 2022). Looking at the study overall: Samples covering the acute and convalescent phases of COVID-19 were provided by collaborators in the United States, Italy and Spain. The material from the prospective study consisted of cDNA or gDNA derived from T cells, B-cell-depleted T cells, or PBMCs. Deeply sampled blood TCRbeta repertoires from subjects exposed to, actively infected with, or recovered from COVID-19 were included in the dataset. A freely available public database, intended as a resource for researchers studying the immune response to SARS-CoV-2, is where the repertoires were released. Samples were obtained from the ongoing ImmuneRACE study (first 160 participants) and from 1,254 subjects provided by 6 global collaborators. The sample metadata nearly always contained a de-identified subject ID, COVID-19 status, age in years and sex. Where available, HLA class I and class II types were obtained from metadata supplied by the sample provider rather than from assay-based typing.

Overall study results and their limits: The quantity of clinical and demographic metadata differed by source and by participant and was supplied without curation.

V loses 6 bases of germline sequence and J loses 3 bases, and the interval between the two ends is 24 bases. CDR1 and CDR2 (MNHEY, SVGEGT) derive from the germline V gene. The CDR3 spans 17 residues, from the cysteine through the phenylalanine. Only CDR3 DNA remains: 51 bases, in frame from the first base. Whole blood was collected in K2EDTA tubes by collaborating institutions according to the institutions' own protocols. Collaborator samples were shipped for TCRbeta analysis as frozen whole blood, isolated PBMCs, or DNA extracted from either sample type. The V and J segments used are TRBV6-2 or TRBV6-3 and TRBJ2-7; TRBD2 could be the D gene, as 6 bases match. Sequenced input: peripheral blood. The TCR sequence derives from an elderly man with active or convalescent COVID-19. CDR3 loop: CASSPFYSGTRFYEQYF. The nucleotides read TGTGCCAGCAGCCCTTTTTACTCCGGGACTCGGTTCTACGAGCAGTACTTC.